This T cell receptor (beta chain) was observed in a study of blood T cell repertoires in COVID-19. On the study more broadly: Material from acute and convalescent COVID-19 was sourced from the United States, Italy and Spain. T cells, B-cell-depleted T cells, or PBMCs provided the cDNA or gDNA that served as material.

As handled by the study authors: Amplified reference gene primers provided the basis for estimating nucleated cell counts. Using immunoSEQ multiplex PCR, the repertoire was profiled, and TCRdb retains in-frame clones only, with some absent. V and J calls and clone size come straight from that table; D and trimming were deduced from the DNA. Here the sample spans 55,000 to 90,000 clones, more than 70% being singletons. The TCR originated in a human donor in a cohort sampled during active COVID-19. The sequencing input was peripheral blood.

CDR3 in DNA: TGTGCCGGAGGGACTAACTACAATGAGCAGTTCTTC. This encodes CAGGTNYNEQFF. The rearrangement joins TRBV2 to TRBJ2-1; 7 nucleotides align to TRBD2. Germline loops: CDR1 SNHLY, CDR2 FYNNEI. The trim removed 11 bases at V and 3 bases at J, leaving 4 bases unmatched. CDR3 length equals 12 residues.